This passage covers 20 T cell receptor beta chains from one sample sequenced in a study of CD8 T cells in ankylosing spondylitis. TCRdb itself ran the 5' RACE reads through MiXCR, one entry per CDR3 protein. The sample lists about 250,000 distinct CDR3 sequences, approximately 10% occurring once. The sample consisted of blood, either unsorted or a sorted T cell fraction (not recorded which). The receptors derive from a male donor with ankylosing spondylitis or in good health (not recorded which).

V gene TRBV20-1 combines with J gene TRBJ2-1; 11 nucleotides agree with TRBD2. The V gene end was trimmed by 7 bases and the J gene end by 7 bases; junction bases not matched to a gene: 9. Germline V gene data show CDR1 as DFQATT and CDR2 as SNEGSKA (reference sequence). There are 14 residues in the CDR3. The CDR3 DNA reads TGCAGTGTCAGAGGACTAGCGGGTGGGAATGAGCAGTTCTTC. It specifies CSVRGLAGGNEQFF.

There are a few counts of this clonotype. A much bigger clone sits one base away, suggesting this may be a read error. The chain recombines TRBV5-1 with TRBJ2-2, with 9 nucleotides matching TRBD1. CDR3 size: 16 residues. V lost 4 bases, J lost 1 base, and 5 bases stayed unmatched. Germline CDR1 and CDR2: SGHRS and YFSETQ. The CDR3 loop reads CASSRGQGRNTGELFF. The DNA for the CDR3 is TGCGCCAGCAGCCGCGGACAGGGGCGGAACACCGGGGAGCTGTTTTTT. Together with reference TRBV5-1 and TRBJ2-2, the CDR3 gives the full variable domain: KAGVTQTPRYLIKTRGQQVTLSCSPISGHRSVSWYQQTPGQGLQFLFEYFSETQRNKGNFPGRFSGRQFSNSRSEMNVSTLELGDSALYLCASSRGQGRNTGELFFGEGSRLTVL.

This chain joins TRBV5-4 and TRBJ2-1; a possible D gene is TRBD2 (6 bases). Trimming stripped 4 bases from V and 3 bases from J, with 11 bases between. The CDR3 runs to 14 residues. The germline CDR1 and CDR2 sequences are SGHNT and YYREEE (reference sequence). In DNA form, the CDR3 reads TGTGCCAGCAGCCTGGAGGGGCACTACAATGAGCAGTTCTTC. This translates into CASSLEGHYNEQFF.

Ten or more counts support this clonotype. For the CDR3, the DNA is TGTGCCAGCAGTTGGGACAGCATCAATCAGCCCCAGCATTTT. Amino acids: CASSWDSINQPQHF. The J gene is TRBJ1-5, the V gene TRBV6-5; TRBD1 matches 7 bases. The CDR3 contains 14 residues. Germline-derived CDR1 and CDR2 are MNHEY and SVGAGI. V dropped 4 bases and J dropped 3; count of bases not matched to a gene: 3.

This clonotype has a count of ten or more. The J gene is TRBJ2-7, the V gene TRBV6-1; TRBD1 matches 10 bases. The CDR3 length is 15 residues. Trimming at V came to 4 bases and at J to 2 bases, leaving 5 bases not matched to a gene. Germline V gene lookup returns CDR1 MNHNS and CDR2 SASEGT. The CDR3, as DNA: TGTGCCAGCAGTGCCGGGACAGGGGTGGCCTACGAGCAGTACTTC. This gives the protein CASSAGTGVAYEQYF.

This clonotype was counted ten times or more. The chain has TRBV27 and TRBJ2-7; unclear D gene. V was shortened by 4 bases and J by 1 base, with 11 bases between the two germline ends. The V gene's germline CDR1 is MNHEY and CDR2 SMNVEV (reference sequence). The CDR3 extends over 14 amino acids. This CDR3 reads CASSYTVGSYEQYF. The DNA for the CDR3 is TGTGCCAGCAGTTATACAGTTGGTTCCTACGAGCAGTACTTC.

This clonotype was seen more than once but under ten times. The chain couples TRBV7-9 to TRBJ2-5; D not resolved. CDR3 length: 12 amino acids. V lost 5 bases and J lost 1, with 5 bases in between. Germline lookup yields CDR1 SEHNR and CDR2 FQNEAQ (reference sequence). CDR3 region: CASSPPQETQYF. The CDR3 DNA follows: TGTGCCAGCAGCCCCCCCCAAGAGACCCAGTACTTC.

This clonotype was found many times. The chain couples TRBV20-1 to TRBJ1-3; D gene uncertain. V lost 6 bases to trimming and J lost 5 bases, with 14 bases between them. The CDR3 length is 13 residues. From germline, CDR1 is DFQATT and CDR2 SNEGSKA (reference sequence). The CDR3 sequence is CSAKARSRNTIYF. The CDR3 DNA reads TGCAGTGCCAAAGCCAGAAGTAGAAACACCATATATTTT.

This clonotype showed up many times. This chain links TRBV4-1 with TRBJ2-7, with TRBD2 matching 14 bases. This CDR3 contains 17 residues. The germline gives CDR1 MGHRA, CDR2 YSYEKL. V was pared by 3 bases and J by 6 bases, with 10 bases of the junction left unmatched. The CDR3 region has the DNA TGCGCCAGCAGCCAGGACAGACTAGCGGGAGGGCTCTCCGAGCAGTACTTC. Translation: CASSQDRLAGGLSEQYF.

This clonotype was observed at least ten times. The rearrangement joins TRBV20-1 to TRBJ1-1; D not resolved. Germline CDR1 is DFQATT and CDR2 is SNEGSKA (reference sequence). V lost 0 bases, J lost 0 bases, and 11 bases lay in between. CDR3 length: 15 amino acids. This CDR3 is CSARDAAGVNTEAFF. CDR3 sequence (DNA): TGCAGTGCTAGAGATGCGGCGGGAGTGAACACTGAAGCTTTCTTT.

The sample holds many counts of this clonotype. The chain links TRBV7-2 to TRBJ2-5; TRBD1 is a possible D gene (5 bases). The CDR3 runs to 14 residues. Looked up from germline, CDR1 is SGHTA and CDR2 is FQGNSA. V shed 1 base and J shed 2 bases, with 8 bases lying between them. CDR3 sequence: CASSLDNRQETQYF. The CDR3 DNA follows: TGTGCCAGCAGCTTAGACAACAGGCAAGAGACCCAGTACTTC.

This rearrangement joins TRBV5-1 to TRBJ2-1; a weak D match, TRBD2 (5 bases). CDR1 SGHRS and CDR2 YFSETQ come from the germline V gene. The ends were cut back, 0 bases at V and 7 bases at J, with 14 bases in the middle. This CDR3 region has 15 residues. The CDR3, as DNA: TGCGCCAGCAGCTTGGCCTCGGGCCCGGGAAATGAGCAGTTCTTC. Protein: CASSLASGPGNEQFF. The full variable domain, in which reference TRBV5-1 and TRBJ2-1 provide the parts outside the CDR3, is KAGVTQTPRYLIKTRGQQVTLSCSPISGHRSVSWYQQTPGQGLQFLFEYFSETQRNKGNFPGRFSGRQFSNSRSEMNVSTLELGDSALYLCASSLASGPGNEQFFGPGTRLTVL.

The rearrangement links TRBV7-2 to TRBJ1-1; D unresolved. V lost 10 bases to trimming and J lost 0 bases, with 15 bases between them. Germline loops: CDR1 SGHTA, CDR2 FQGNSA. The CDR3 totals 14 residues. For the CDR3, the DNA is TGTGCCACCTCGAGGATGGGCCTGAACACTGAAGCTTTCTTT. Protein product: CATSRMGLNTEAFF.

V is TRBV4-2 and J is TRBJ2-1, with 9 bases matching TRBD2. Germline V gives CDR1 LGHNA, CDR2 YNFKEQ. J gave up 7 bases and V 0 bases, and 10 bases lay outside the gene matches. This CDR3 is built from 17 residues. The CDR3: CASSQDGWAGGANEQFF. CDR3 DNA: TGTGCCAGCAGCCAAGATGGTTGGGCGGGGGGGGCAAATGAGCAGTTCTTC.

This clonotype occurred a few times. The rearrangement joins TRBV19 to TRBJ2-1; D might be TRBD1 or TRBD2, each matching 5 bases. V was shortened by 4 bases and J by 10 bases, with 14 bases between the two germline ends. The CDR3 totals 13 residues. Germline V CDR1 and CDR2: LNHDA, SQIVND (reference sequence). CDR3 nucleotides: TGTGCCAGTAGTACACCTCGGGGCTTCGAGCAGTTCTTC. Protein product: CASSTPRGFEQFF. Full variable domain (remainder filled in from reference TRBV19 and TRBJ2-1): DGGITQSPKYLFRKEGQNVTLSCEQNLNHDAMYWYRQDPGQGLRLIYYSQIVNDFQKGDIAEGYSVSREKKESFPLTVTSAQKNPTAFYLCASSTPRGFEQFFGPGTRLTVL.

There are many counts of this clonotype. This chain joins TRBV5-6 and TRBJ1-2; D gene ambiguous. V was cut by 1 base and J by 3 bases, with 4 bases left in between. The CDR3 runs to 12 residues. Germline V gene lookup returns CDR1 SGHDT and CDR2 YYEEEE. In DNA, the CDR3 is TGTGCCAGCAGCTTGAGGGACTATGGCTACACCTTC. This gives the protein CASSLRDYGYTF.

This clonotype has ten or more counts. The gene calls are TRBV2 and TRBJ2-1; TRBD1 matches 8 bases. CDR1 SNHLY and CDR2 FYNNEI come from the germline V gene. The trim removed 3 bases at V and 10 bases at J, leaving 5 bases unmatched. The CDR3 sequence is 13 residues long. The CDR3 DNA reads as TGTGCCAGCAGTGAGACGACAGGGGACGAGCAGTTCTTC. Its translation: CASSETTGDEQFF.

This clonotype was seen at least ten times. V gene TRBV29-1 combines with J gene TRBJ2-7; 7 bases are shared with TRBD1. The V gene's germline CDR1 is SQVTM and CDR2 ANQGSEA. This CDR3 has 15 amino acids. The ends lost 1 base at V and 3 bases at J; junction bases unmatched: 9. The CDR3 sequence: CSVEVLEGAVYEQYF. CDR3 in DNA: TGCAGCGTTGAAGTGTTAGAGGGGGCGGTCTACGAGCAGTACTTC.

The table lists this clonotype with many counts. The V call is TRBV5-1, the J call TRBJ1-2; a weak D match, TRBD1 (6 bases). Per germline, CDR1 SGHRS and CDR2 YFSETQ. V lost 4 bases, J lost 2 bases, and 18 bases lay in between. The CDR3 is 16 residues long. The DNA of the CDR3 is TGCGCCAGCAGCCGGACAGTCCTGACACCCAACTATGGCTACACCTTC. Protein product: CASSRTVLTPNYGYTF.

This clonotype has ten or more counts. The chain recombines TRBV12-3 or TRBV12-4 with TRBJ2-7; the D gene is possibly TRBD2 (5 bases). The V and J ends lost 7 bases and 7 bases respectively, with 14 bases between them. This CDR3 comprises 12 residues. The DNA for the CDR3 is TGTGCCAGCACCCTGTTTCCGGGGGAGCAGTACTTC. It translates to CASTLFPGEQYF.